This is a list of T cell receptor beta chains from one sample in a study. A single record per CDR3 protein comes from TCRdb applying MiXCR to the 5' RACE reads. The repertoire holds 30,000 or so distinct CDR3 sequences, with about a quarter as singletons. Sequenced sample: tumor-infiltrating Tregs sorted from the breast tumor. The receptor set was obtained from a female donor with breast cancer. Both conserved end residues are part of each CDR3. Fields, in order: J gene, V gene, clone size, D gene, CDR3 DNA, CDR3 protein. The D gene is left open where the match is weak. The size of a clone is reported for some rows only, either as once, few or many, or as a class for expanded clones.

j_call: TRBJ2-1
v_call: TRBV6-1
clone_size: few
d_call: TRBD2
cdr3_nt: TGTGCCAGCAGTGAAGCGCGACTAGCGGGCCTCAATGAGCAGTTCTTC
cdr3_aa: CASSEARLAGLNEQFF

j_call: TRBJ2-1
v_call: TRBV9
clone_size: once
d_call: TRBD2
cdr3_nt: TGTGCCAGCAGCGCAGCGGGAGGAACTCTCGATGAGCAGTTCTTC
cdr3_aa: CASSAAGGTLDEQFF

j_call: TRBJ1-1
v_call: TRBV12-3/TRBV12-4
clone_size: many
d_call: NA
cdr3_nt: TGTGCCAGCAAAAGGGCAGGAATGAACACTGAAGCTTTCTTT
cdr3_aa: CASKRAGMNTEAFF

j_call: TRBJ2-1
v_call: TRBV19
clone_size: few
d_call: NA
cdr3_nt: TGTGCCAGTACCCAAGGTAGCTCCTGGGGAGATGAGCAGTTCTTC
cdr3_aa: CASTQGSSWGDEQFF

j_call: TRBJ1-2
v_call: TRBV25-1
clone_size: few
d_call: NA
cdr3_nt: TGTGCCAGCAGTGTTACAGGGAGCGGCTACACCTTC
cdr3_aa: CASSVTGSGYTF

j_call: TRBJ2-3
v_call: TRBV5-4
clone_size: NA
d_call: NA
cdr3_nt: TGTGCCAGCAGCCGGGACTTAGCCCCCTCAGATACGCAGTATTTT
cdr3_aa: CASSRDLAPSDTQYF

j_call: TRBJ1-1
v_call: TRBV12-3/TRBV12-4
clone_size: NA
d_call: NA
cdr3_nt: TGTGCCAGCAGAAGATCAGAGAACACTGAAGCTTTCTTT
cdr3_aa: CASRRSENTEAFF

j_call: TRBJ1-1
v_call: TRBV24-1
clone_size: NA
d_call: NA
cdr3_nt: TGTGCCACCAGTGATAGCGGGGACCCCACTCTTCGAGCTTTCTTT
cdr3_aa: CATSDSGDPTLRAFF

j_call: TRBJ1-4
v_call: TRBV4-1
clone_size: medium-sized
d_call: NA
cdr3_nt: TGCGCCAGCAGCCAAGACGGTATGGGGAAAGCGGTATATGAAAAACTGTTTTTT
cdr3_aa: CASSQDGMGKAVYEKLFF

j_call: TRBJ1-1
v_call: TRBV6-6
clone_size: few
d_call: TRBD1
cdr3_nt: TGTGCCAGCAGTTACTCGGCAGGGGGCCCCACTGAAGCTTTCTTT
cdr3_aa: CASSYSAGGPTEAFF

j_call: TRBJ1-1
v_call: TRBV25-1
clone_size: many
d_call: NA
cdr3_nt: TGTGCCAGCAGTGAAAGGTCCGGATGGGTGAACACTGAAGCTTTCTTT
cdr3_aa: CASSERSGWVNTEAFF

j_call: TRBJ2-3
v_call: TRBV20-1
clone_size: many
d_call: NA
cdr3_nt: TGCAGTGCTAGTCGGACTATGGGTGATACGCAGTATTTT
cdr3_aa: CSASRTMGDTQYF

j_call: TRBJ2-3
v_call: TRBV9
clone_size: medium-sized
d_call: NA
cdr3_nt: TGTGCCAGCAGCACCACAGGGACCCCAGATACGCAGTATTTT
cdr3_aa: CASSTTGTPDTQYF

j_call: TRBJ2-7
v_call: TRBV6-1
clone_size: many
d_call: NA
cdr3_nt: TGTGCCAGCAGAGGAAGGTTCGAGCAGTACTTC
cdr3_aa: CASRGRFEQYF